This T cell receptor beta chain was recorded in a study of CD8+CD57+ T cells in acquired aplastic anemia. Study-level results: It was found that twenty-nine CD8+ CDR3 sequences were shared between patients and controls.

The template for TCR beta VDJ and CDR3 sequence profiling was genomic DNA. MiXCR was run by TCRdb on the reads, yielding one entry per CDR3 protein. This table holds about 180,000 distinct CDR3 sequences, roughly 48% found once. This clonotype appeared many times. Antigen unknown. The patients chosen for sequencing had shown expansion of CD8+CD57+ cells (detected by flow cytometry). There were no patients without severe acquired aplastic anemia. Germline assignment: CDR1 LGHNA and CDR2 YNFKEQ. J lost 6 bases, V lost 4 bases, and 19 bases had no gene match. The CDR3 has 20 residues. The clonotype was recovered from a human donor with aplastic anemia. The sample comprised sorted CD4+, CD8+, or CD8+CD57+ T cells (not recorded which) from PBMCs. The gene calls are TRBV4-2 and TRBJ2-3; 13 bases fit TRBD2. CDR3 sequence reads: CASSPQVGLAGRGGRDTQYF. The CDR3 DNA reads as TGTGCCAGCAGCCCGCAGGTGGGACTAGCGGGGAGAGGGGGTCGGGATACGCAGTATTTT.